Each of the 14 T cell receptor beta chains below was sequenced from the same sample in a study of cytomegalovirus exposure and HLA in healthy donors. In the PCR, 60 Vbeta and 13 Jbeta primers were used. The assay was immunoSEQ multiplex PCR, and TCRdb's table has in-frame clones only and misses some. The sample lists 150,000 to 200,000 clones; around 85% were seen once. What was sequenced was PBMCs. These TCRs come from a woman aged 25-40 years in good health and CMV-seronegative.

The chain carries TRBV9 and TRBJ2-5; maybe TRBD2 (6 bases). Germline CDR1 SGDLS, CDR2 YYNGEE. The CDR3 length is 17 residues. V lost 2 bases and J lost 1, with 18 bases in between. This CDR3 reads CASSVLGRLGAQETQYF. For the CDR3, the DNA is TGTGCCAGCAGCGTTTTGGGGCGACTAGGGGCCCAAGAGACCCAGTACTTC.

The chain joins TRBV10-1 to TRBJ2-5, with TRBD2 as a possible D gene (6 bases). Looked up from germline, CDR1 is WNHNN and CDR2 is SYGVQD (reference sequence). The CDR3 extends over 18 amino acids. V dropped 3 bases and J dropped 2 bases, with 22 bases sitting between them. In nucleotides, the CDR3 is TGCGCCAGCAGTGAAGGAATATTAACGGGACTGGAACAAGAGACCCAGTACTTC. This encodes CASSEGILTGLEQETQYF.

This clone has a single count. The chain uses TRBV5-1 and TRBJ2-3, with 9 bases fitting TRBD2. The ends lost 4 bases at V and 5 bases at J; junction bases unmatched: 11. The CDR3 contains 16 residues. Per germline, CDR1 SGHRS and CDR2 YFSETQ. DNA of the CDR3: TGCGCCAGCAGCCCGAGGACTAGCGCTGCCGGAGATACGCAGTATTTT. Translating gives CASSPRTSAAGDTQYF.

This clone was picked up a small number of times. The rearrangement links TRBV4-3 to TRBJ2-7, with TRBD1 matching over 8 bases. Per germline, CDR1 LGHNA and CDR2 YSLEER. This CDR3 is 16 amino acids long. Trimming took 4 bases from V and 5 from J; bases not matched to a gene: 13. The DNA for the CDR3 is TGCGCCAGCAGCCTAGTCCACGGACAGGGTGTCCACGAGCAGTACTTC. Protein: CASSLVHGQGVHEQYF.

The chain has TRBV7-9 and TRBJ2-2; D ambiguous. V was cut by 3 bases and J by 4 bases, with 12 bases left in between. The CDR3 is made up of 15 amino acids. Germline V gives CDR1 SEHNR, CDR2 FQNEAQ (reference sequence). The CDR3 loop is CASSFAPGATGELFF. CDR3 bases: TGTGCCAGCAGCTTTGCGCCGGGTGCCACCGGGGAGCTGTTTTTT.

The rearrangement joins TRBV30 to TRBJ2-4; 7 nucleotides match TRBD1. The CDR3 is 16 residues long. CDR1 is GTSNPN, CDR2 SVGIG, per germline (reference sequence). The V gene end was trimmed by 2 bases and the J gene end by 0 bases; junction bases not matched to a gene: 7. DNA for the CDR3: TGTGCCTGGAGTCGAACAGGGGCCCCAGCCAAAAACATTCAGTACTTC. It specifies CAWSRTGAPAKNIQYF.

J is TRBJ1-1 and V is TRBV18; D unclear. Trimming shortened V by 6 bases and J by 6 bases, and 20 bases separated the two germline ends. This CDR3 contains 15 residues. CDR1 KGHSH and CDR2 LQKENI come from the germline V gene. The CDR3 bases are TGTGCCAGCTCCATCGGGCAGAGGGCCGTCTCTGAAGCTTTCTTT. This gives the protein CASSIGQRAVSEAFF.

The CDR3 reads CASSTSSGSSYEQYF. In DNA form, the CDR3 reads TGTGCCAGTAGTACCTCTAGCGGGAGCTCCTACGAGCAGTACTTC. The chain combines TRBV19 with TRBJ2-7, with TRBD2 identical over 10 bases. The length of the CDR3 is 15 residues. J gave up 0 bases and V 4 bases, and 3 bases lay outside the gene matches. CDR1 and CDR2 from the germline V gene are LNHDA and SQIVND (reference sequence). Full variable domain (remainder filled in from reference TRBV19 and TRBJ2-7): DGGITQSPKYLFRKEGQNVTLSCEQNLNHDAMYWYRQDPGQGLRLIYYSQIVNDFQKGDIAEGYSVSREKKESFPLTVTSAQKNPTAFYLCASSTSSGSSYEQYFGPGTRLTVT.

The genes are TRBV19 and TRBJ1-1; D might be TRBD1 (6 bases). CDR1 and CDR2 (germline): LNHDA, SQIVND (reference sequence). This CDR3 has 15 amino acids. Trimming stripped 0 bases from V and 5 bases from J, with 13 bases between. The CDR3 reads CASSIEAGRGTEAFF. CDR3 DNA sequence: TGTGCCAGTAGTATAGAAGCAGGGAGGGGGACTGAAGCTTTCTTT.

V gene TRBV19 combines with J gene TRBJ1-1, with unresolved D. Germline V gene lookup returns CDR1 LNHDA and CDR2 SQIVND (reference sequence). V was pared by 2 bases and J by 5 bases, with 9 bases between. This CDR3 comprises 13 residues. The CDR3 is CASSIFTGTEAFF. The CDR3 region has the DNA TGTGCCAGTAGTATATTTACCGGGACTGAAGCTTTCTTT.

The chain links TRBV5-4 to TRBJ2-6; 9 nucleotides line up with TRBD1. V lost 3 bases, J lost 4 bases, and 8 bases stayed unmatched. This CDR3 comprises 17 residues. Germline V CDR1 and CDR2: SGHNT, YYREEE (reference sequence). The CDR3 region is CASSSPGQGSGANVLTF. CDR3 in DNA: TGTGCCAGCAGCTCCCCGGGACAGGGCTCAGGGGCCAACGTCCTGACTTTC.

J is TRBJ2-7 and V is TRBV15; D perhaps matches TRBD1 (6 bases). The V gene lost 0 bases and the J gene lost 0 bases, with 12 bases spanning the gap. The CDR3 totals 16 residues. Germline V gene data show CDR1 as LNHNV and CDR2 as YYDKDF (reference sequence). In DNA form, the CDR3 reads TGTGCCACCAGCAGAGATAGGGCAGGGGTCTCCTACGAGCAGTACTTC. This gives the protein CATSRDRAGVSYEQYF. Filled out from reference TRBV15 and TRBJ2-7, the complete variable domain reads DAMVIQNPRYQVTQFGKPVTLSCSQTLNHNVMYWYQQKSSQAPKLLFHYYDKDFNNEADTPDNFQSRRPNTSFCFLDIRSPGLGDTAMYLCATSRDRAGVSYEQYFGPGTRLTVT.

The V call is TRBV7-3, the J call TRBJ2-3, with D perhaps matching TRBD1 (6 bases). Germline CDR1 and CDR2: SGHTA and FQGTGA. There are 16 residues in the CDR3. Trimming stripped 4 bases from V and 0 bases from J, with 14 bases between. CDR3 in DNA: TGTGCCAGCAGCTCGACCGACAGGCCCAGCACAGATACGCAGTATTTT. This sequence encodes CASSSTDRPSTDTQYF.

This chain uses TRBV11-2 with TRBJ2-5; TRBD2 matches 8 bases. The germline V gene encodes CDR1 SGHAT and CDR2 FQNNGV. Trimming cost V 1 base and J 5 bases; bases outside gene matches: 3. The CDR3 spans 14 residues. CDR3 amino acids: CASSLGSSGETQYF. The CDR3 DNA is TGTGCCAGCAGCTTAGGTTCTAGCGGGGAGACCCAGTACTTC.